The rows below give T cell receptor beta chains drawn from one sample of a study of T cell responses to AZD1222 COVID-19 vaccine. TCRdb's copy holds only in-frame clones and misses some; the assay was immunoSEQ multiplex PCR. The sample lists 110,000 or so clones, 70% to 90% occurring once. Sequences were derived from peripheral blood, sampled on day 0 of AZD1222 vaccination. Receptor source: an adult in good health. Both conserved end residues are part of each CDR3. A D gene is named only where the DNA matches it firmly. Clone size is stated in some rows and not others, as once, few, many or a class when expanded.

clone_size	j_call	v_call	d_call	cdr3_aa	cdr3_nt
once	TRBJ1-1	TRBV5-1	.	CASSVGQMNTEAFF	TGCGCCAGCAGCGTCGGACAGATGAACACTGAAGCTTTCTTT
.	TRBJ2-2	TRBV30	.	CALGQTGELFF	TGTGCCTTAGGGCAGACCGGGGAGCTGTTTTTT
.	TRBJ2-3	TRBV5-6	TRBD2	CASSRLSGGGTDTQYF	TGTGCCAGCAGCCGCCTGAGCGGGGGCGGCACAGATACGCAGTATTTT
.	TRBJ1-5	TRBV19	.	CASSIDRHQRQHF	TGTGCCAGTAGTATAGATCGGCATCAGCGCCAGCATTTT
.	TRBJ2-1	TRBV9	.	CASSVAGVNEQFF	TGTGCCAGCAGCGTAGCGGGTGTCAATGAGCAGTTCTTC
.	TRBJ2-3	TRBV24-1	.	CATSDSTARGTDTQYF	TGTGCCACCAGTGATTCCACCGCACGGGGCACAGATACGCAGTATTTT
.	TRBJ1-3	TRBV12-3/TRBV12-4	.	CASSSGGDTIYF	TGTGCCAGCAGCTCCGGGGGTGACACCATATATTTT
.	TRBJ1-1	TRBV5-1	.	CASSPTTVMNTEAFF	TGCGCCAGCAGCCCTACCACAGTCATGAACACTGAAGCTTTCTTT
.	TRBJ2-7	TRBV30	.	CAWSSSGAKQYF	TGTGCCTGGAGTTCGAGTGGGGCGAAGCAGTACTTC
.	TRBJ1-2	TRBV3-1/TRBV3-2	TRBD1	CASSQQDREHGYTF	TGTGCCAGCAGCCAACAAGACAGGGAACATGGCTACACCTTC
.	TRBJ1-5	TRBV6-6	.	CASSRAGQPQHF	TGTGCCAGCAGTCGGGCGGGGCAGCCCCAGCATTTT
.	TRBJ2-1	TRBV6-5	TRBD2	CASRPGLAYNEQFF	TGTGCCAGCAGGCCGGGACTAGCTTACAATGAGCAGTTCTTC
.	TRBJ2-1	TRBV5-1	TRBD2	CASSPGLASEQFF	TGCGCCAGCAGCCCGGGACTAGCATCTGAGCAGTTCTTC